This TCR beta chain was observed in a study of T cells expressing NK-cell markers. Germline V gives CDR1 LNHDA, CDR2 SQIVND (reference sequence). The CDR3 runs to 14 residues. Following a re-call of the 5' RACE reads, TCRdb has one entry per CDR3 protein and lacks DNA. The repertoire table contains some 150,000 distinct CDR3 sequences. This sequence originates from a man between 18 and 29 years old in good health. The specimen was blood T cells: a sorted CD56 or NKG2C T cell subset, CD4+ or CD8+ T cells, or bulk PBMC T cells (not recorded which). The chain is built from TRBV19 and TRBJ1-5; no DNA is available, so the TRBD1 call from TCRdb remains unchecked. The CDR3 here is CASSWDRVAQPQHF.